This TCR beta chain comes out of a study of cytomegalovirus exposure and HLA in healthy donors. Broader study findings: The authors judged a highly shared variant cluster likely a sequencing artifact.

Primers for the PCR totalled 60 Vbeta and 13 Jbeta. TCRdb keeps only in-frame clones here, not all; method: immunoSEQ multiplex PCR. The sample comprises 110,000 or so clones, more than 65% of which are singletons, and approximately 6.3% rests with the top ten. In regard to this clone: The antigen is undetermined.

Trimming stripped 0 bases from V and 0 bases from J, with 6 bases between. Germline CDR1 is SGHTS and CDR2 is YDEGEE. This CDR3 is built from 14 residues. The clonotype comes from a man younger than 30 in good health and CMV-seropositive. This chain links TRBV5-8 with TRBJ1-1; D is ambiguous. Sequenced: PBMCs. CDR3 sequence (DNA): TGTGCCAGCAGCTTGGTTACGGTGAACACTGAAGCTTTCTTT. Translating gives CASSLVTVNTEAFF. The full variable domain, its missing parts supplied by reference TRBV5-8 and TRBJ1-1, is EAGVTQSPTHLIKTRGQQATLRCSPISGHTSVYWYQQALGLGLQFLLWYDEGEERNRGNFPPRFSGRQFPNYSSELNVNALELEDSALYLCASSLVTVNTEAFFGQGTRLTVV.